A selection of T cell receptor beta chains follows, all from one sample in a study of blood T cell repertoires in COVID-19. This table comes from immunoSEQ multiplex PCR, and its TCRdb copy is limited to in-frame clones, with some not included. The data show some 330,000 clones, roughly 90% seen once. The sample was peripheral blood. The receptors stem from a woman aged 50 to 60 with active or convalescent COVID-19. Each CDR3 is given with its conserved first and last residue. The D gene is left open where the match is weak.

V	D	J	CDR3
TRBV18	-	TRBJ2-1	CASSPSGYDYNEQFF
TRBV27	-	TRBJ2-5	CASSLTRASKTGTQYF
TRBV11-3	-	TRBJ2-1	CASSYTSGEQFF
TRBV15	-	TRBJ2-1	CATSLMSSYNEQFF
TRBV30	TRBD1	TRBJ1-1	CAWRSRTGSGAFF
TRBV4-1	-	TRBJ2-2	CASSQDIQTGELFF
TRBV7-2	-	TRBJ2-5	CASSLEPGGWQETQYF
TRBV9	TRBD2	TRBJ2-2	CASSVGGGALNTGELFF
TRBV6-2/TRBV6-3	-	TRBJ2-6	CASSYSTPLGPGANVLTF
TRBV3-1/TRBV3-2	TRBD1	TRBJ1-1	CASSLGQGSEAFF
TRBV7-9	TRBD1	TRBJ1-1	CASSPRTGMNTEAFF
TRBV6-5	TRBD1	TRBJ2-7	CASSYGGQNYEQYF
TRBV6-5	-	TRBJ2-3	CASRSSTDTQYF
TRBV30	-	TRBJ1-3	CAWSISQGKPGNTIYF
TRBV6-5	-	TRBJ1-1	CASSYTGGVDTEAFF
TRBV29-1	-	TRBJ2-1	CSVYNIEQFF
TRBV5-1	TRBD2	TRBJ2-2	CASSTRLAANTGELFF
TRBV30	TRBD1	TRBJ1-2	CAWSGTGDGYTF
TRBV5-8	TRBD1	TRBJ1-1	CASSLGTGGPLDTEAFF
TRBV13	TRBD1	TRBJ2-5	CASSFGQAQETQYF
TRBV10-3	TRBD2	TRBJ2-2	CAISDRASGSSTGELFF
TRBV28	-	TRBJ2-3	CASSLYITDTQYF
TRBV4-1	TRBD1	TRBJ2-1	CASSQPGQGLSEQFF
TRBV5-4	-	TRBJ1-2	CASSLDQVGSYTF
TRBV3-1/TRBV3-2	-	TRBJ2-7	CASSQEPYRMRHEQYF
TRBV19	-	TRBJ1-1	CASSMGSEAFF
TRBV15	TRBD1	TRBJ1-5	CATSRDGTGNQPQHF
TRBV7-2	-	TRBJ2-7	CASSLVYEQYF
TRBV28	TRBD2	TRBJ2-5	CASSSSVGLQYQETQYF
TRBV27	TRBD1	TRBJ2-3	CASSLKGQTWATQYF
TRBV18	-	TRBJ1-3	CASSTTVRGRGNTIYF
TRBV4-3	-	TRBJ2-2	CASSQFALTGELFF
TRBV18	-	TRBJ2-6	CASTYSAGQGANVLTF
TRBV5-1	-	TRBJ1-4	CASSSAGEANEKLFF
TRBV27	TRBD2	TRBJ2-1	CATGVLSGGYNEQFF
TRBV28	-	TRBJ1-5	CASSLQGNQPQHF
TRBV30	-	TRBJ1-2	CAWIRGISNYGYTF
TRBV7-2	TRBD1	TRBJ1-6	CASRRTGDSPLHF
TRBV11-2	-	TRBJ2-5	CASSLNALPQETQYF
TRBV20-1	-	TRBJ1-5	CSASQRSNSNQPQHF